The sequence of this T cell receptor (beta chain) was determined in a study of multiple sclerosis patients with progressive multifocal leukoencephalopathy. The junction had 12 bases not matched to a gene; V was cut back by 5 bases and J by 2 bases. Germline V gene sequence: CDR1 MNHEY, CDR2 SMNVEV (reference sequence). CDR3 length equals 16 residues. Concerning this clone: Its target is unknown.

Data came from immunoSEQ multiplex PCR; TCRdb stores just in-frame clones and leaves some out. The repertoire holds tens of thousands of clones, with around 85% as singletons. The study, taken as a whole, reports: Before and during natalizumab, the clones expanded at PML already existed.

Time point in this sample: time of PML onset. Natalizumab-treated patients developed PML between roughly 16 and 56 months into natalizumab therapy. Every listed patient previously received interferon beta; all PML patients were women. This rearrangement joins TRBV27 to TRBJ2-7; 7 positions agree with TRBD1. Source: PBMCs, taken from a patient treated with natalizumab. The TCR sequence derives from a woman aged 25 to 39 with progressive multifocal leukoencephalopathy. In DNA, the CDR3 is TGTGCCAGCAGTGCGATCACAGGGGTGGGGGCCTACGAGCAGTACTTC. Translation: CASSAITGVGAYEQYF.